This entry describes one TCR beta chain. The data originate from a study of blood T cell repertoires in COVID-19. Per the original data handling: Estimation of nucleated cell counts was performed using reference gene primer amplification. The table came from immunoSEQ multiplex PCR; TCRdb's copy has only in-frame clones and leaves some out. The DNA gave D and trimming, while V, J and clone size come from that table. This table holds over 50,000 clones, around 87% found once. The CDR3 extends over 16 amino acids. The ends lost 5 bases at V and 2 bases at J; junction bases unmatched: 8. Looked up from germline, CDR1 is MNHEY and CDR2 is SVGEGT.

The V and J genes are TRBV6-2 or TRBV6-3 and TRBJ2-2; 7 bases line up with TRBD1. This receptor was obtained from a man aged 50-60 years with active COVID-19. The sequenced sample was peripheral blood. For the CDR3, the DNA is TGTGCCAGCAGTCGCTCGGGACAGCTAAACACCGGGGAGCTGTTTTTT. Its translation: CASSRSGQLNTGELFF.